Sequencing of this T cell receptor beta chain was carried out in a study of blood T cell repertoires in COVID-19. Study-wide background: Material from acute and convalescent COVID-19 was sourced from the United States, Italy and Spain.

This CDR3 spans 15 amino acids. Germline V gene sequence: CDR1 LGHDT, CDR2 YNNKEL (reference sequence). The trim removed 5 bases at V and 3 bases at J, leaving 10 bases unmatched. Profiling relied on immunoSEQ multiplex PCR, and the TCRdb table lists in-frame clones only, not all of them. The sample has 220,000 or so clones; 86% are singletons. Assignments of participants to cohorts depended upon their own reported clinical history. The V call is TRBV3-1 (or the pseudogene TRBV3-2), the J call TRBJ2-7; 7 bases fit TRBD1. Source material: PBMCs or T cells enriched from blood (not recorded which). This sequence originates from a woman in her forties or fifties who had recovered from COVID-19. DNA for the CDR3: TGTGCCAGCAGCTCTCAGGACAGGAGACTCTACGAGCAGTACTTC. It is translated as CASSSQDRRLYEQYF.